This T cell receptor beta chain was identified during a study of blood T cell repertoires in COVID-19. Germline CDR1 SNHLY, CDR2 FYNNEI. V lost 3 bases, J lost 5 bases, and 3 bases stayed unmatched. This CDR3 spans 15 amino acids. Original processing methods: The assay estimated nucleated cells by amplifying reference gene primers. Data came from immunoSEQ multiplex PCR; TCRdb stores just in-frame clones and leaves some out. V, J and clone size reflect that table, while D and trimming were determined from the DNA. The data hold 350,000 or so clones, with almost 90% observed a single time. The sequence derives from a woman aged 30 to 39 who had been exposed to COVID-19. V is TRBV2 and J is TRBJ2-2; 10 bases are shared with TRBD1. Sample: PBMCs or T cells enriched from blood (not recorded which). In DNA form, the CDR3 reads TGTGCCAGCAGTGAGGGACAGGGGTGGACCGGGGAGCTGTTTTTT. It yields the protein CASSEGQGWTGELFF. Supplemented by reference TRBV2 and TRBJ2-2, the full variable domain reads EPEVTQTPSHQVTQMGQEVILRCVPISNHLYFYWYRQILGQKVEFLVSFYNNEISEKSEIFDDQFSVERPDGSNFTLKIRSTKLEDSAMYFCASSEGQGWTGELFFGEGSRLTVL.